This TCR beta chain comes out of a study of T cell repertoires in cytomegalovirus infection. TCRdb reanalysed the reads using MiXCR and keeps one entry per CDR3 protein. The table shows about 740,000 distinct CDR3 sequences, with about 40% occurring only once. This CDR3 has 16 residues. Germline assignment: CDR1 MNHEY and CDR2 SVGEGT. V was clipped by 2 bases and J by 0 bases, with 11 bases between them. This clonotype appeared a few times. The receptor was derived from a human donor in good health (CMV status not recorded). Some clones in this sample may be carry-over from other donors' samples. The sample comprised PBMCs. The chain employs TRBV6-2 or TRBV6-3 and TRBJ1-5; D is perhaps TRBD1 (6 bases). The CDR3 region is CASSYEDRYSNQPQHF. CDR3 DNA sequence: TGTGCCAGCAGTTACGAAGACAGGTATAGCAATCAGCCCCAGCATTTT.